These 2 T cell receptor beta chains share one sample of origin, sequenced in a study of cytomegalovirus exposure and HLA in healthy donors. The PCR used 60 Vbeta and 13 Jbeta primers. Sequencing was performed with immunoSEQ multiplex PCR; in TCRdb, only in-frame clones are kept and a portion is missing. The sample has some 180,000 clones; 70% to 80% are singletons. Sequenced sample: PBMCs. All receptors derive from a male donor in good health and CMV-seronegative.

The V gene is TRBV2, the J gene TRBJ1-4; a possible D gene is TRBD1 (5 bases). CDR3 length: 14 residues. Germline V gene sequence: CDR1 SNHLY, CDR2 FYNNEI. Trimming shortened V by 10 bases and J by 10 bases, and 22 bases separated the two germline ends. CDR3 DNA: TGTGCCACGAAGGGGTCAGAGCCTATCGGAAAACTGTTTTTT. Its protein product is CATKGSEPIGKLFF.

V gene TRBV9 combines with J gene TRBJ2-1, with TRBD2 matching 8 bases. Germline V gene data show CDR1 as SGDLS and CDR2 as YYNGEE. Trimming removed 4 bases from V and 2 bases from J; junction bases left unmatched: 5. The CDR3 spans 15 residues. Written as DNA, the CDR3 is TGTGCCAGCAGCCACGGACTAGCTACCTACAATGAGCAGTTCTTC. Amino acid sequence: CASSHGLATYNEQFF.